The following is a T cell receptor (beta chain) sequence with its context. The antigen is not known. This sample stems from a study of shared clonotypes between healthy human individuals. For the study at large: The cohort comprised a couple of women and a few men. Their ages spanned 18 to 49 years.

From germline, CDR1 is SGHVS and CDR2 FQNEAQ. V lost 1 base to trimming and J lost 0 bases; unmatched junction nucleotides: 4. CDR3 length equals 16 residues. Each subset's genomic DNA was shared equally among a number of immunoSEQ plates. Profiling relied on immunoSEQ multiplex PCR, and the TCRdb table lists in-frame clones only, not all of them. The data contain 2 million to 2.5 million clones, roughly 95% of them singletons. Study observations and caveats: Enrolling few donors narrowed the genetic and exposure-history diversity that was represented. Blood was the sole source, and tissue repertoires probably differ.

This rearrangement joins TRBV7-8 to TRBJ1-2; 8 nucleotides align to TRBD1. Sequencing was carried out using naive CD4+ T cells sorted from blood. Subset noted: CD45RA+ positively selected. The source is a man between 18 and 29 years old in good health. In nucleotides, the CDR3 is TGTGCCAGCAGCTTAGAGACAGGGGCTACTAACTATGGCTACACCTTC. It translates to CASSLETGATNYGYTF.